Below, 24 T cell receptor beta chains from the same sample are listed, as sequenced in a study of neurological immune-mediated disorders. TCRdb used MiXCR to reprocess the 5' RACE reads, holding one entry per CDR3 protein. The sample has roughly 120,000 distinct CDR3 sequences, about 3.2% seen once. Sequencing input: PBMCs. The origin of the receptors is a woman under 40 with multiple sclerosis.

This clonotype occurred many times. The CDR3 DNA is TGCCGAGCGGACAGGGATCATGAAAAACTGTTTTTT. This gives the protein CRADRDHEKLFF. The rearrangement uses TRBV20-1 and TRBJ1-4; 8 bases match TRBD1. The CDR3 runs to 12 residues. CDR1 and CDR2 (germline): DFQATT, SNEGSKA (reference sequence).

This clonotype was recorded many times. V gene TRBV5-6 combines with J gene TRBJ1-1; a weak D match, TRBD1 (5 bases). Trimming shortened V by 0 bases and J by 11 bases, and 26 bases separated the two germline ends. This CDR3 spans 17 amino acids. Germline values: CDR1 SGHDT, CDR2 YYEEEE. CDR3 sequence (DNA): TGTGCCAGCAGCTTGGAAGTTCGGGACCGGGCCTTTTTGGGGGCTTTCTTT. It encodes CASSLEVRDRAFLGAFF.

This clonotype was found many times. CDR3 in DNA: TGTGCCAGCAGCCATCTCACCCTCCTAGCGGAATACAATGAGCAGTTCTTC. It translates to CASSHLTLLAEYNEQFF. This rearrangement joins TRBV14 to TRBJ2-1; 7 nucleotides line up with TRBD2. Trimming removed 3 bases from V and 4 bases from J; junction bases left unmatched: 12. CDR1 and CDR2 (germline): SGHDN, FVKESK. The length of the CDR3 is 17 residues.

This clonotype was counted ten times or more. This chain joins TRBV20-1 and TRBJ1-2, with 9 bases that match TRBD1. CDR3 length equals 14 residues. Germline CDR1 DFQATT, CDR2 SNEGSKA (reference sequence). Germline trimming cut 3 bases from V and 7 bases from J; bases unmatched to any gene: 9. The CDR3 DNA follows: TGCAGTGCTAGGGACAGGACAGGGGCCCTTGGCTACACCTTC. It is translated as CSARDRTGALGYTF.

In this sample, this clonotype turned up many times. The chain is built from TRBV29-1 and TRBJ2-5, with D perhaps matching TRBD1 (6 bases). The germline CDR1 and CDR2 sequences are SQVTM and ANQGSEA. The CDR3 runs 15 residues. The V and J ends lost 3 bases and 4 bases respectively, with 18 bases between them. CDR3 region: CSVEFAIQGLETQYF. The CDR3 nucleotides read TGCAGCGTTGAGTTCGCAATCCAGGGGCTAGAGACCCAGTACTTC.

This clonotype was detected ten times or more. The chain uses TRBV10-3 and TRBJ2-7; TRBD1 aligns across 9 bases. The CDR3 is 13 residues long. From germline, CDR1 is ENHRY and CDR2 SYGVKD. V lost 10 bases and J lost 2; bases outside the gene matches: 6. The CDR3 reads CATLGQGTYEQYF. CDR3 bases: TGTGCCACCCTGGGACAGGGTACCTACGAGCAGTACTTC.

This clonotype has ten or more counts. CDR3 sequence reads: CASSLGEGQGANEQYF. The CDR3 nucleotides read TGCGCCAGCAGCTTGGGTGAAGGACAGGGGGCTAACGAGCAGTACTTC. This chain connects TRBV5-1 to TRBJ2-7; 11 positions match TRBD1. The CDR3 is 16 residues long. Trimming removed 0 bases from V and 5 bases from J; junction bases left unmatched: 7. Germline CDR1 reads SGHRS; CDR2 reads YFSETQ.

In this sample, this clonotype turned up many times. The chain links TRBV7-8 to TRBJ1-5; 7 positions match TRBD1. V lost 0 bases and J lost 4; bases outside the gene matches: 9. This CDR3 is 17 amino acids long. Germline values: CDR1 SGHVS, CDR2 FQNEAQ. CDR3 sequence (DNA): TGTGCCAGCAGCTTAGCAAGGGGGCTAGGGAGTAATCAGCCCCAGCATTTT. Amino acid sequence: CASSLARGLGSNQPQHF.

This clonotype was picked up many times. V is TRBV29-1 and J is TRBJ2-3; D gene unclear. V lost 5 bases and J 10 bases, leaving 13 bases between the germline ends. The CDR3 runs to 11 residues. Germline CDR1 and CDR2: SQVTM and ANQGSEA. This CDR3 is CSVRTAMAQYF. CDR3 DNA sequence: TGCAGCGTTCGAACAGCTATGGCGCAGTATTTT.

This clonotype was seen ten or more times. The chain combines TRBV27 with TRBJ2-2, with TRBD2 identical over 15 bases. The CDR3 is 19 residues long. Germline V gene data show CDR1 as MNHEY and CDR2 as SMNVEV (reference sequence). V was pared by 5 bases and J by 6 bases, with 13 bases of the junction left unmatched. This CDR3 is CASSPWGLAGGNRAGELFF. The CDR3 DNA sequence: TGTGCCAGCAGTCCGTGGGGACTAGCGGGAGGAAATAGAGCCGGGGAGCTGTTTTTT.

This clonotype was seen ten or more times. The CDR3 protein is CASSPSPADTQYF. DNA for the CDR3: TGCGCCAGCAGCCCATCCCCTGCAGATACGCAGTATTTT. V and J are TRBV5-1 and TRBJ2-3; D unclear. This CDR3 contains 13 residues. V lost 4 bases to trimming and J lost 4 bases, with 10 bases between them. Germline CDR1 is SGHRS and CDR2 is YFSETQ. Based on the CDR3 plus reference TRBV5-1 and TRBJ2-3, the full variable domain is KAGVTQTPRYLIKTRGQQVTLSCSPISGHRSVSWYQQTPGQGLQFLFEYFSETQRNKGNFPGRFSGRQFSNSRSEMNVSTLELGDSALYLCASSPSPADTQYFGPGTRLTVL.

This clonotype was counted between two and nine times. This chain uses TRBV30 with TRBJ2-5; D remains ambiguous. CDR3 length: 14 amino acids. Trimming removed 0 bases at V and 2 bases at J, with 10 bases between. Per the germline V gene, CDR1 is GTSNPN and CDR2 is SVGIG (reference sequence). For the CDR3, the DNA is TGTGCCTGGAGTGTACAGACTGATCAAGAGACCCAGTACTTC. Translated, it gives CAWSVQTDQETQYF.

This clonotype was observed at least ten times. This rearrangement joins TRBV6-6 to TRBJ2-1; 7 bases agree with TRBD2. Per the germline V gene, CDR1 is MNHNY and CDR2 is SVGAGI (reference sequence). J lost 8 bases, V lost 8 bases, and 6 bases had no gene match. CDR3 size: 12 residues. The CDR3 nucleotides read TGTGCCAGCGGACTAGATGAGGATGAGCAGTTCTTC. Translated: CASGLDEDEQFF.

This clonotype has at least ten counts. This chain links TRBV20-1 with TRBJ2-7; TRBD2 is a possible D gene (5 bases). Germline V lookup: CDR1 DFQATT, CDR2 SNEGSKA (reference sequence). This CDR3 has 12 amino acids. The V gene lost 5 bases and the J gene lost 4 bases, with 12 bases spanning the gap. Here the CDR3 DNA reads TGCAGTGCTGCCCCTGGACTTTACGAGCAGTACTTC. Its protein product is CSAAPGLYEQYF.

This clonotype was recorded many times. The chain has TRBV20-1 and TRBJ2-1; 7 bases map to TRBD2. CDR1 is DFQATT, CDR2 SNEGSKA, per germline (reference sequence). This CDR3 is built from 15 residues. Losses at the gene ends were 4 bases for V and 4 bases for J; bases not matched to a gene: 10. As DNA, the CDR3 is TGCAGTGCTAACCCTCGCGGGAGCTTTTACAATGAGCAGTTCTTC. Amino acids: CSANPRGSFYNEQFF.

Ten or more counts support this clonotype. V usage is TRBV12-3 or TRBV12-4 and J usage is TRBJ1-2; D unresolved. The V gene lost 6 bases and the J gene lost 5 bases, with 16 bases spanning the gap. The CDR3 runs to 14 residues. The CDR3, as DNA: TGTGCCAGCAGCTTAAGAGAGGTTGCATATGGCTACACCTTC. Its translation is CASSLREVAYGYTF.

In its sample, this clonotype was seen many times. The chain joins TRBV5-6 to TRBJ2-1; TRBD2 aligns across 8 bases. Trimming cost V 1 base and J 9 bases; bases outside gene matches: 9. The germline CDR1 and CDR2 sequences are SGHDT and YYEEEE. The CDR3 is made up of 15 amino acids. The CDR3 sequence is CASSLRAGGLPEQFF. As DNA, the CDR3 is TGTGCCAGCAGCTTGAGGGCGGGGGGCCTCCCTGAGCAGTTCTTC.

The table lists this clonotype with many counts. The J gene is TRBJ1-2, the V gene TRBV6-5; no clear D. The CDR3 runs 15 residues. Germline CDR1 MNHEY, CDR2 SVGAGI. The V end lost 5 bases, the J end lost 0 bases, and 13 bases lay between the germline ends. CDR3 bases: TGTGCCAGCAGTCCCCGGCAGAGATCTAACTATGGCTACACCTTC. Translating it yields CASSPRQRSNYGYTF.

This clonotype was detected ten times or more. The chain's CDR3 is CASSLGRGWIKQPQHF. DNA of the CDR3: TGTGCCAGCAGCTTAGGCCGGGGTTGGATAAAACAGCCCCAGCATTTT. This chain uses TRBV11-2 with TRBJ1-5, with D unclear. Germline V gene data show CDR1 as SGHAT and CDR2 as FQNNGV. CDR3 size: 16 residues. Trimming pared 1 base from V and 7 bases from J, leaving 17 bases between.

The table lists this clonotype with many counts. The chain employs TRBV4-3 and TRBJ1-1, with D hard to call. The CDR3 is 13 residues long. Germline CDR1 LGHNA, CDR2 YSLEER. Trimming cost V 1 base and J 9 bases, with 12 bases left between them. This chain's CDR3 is CASSQVKGIKAFF. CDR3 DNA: TGCGCCAGCAGCCAAGTTAAGGGAATAAAAGCTTTCTTT.

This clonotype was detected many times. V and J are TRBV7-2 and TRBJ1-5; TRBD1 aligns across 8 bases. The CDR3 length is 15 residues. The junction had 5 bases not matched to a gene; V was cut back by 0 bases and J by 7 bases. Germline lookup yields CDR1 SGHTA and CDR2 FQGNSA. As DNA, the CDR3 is TGTGCCAGCAGCTTAGCGGACAGGGTGGGCCAGCCCCAGCATTTT. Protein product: CASSLADRVGQPQHF.

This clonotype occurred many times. The CDR3 loop is CASSYDSLNTGELFF. The CDR3 coding sequence is TGTGCCAGCAGTTACGACTCCTTAAACACCGGGGAGCTGTTTTTT. V gene TRBV6-5 combines with J gene TRBJ2-2; D is unresolved. V lost 2 bases and J 2 bases, leaving 9 bases between the germline ends. This CDR3 has 15 residues. Germline CDR1 is MNHEY and CDR2 is SVGAGI.

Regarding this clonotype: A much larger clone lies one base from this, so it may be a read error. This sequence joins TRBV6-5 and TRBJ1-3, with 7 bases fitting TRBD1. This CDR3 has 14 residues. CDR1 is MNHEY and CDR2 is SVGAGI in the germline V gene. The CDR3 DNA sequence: TGTGCCAGCAGCAGGGGGTTGTCTGGAAAAACCATATATTTT. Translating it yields CASSRGLSGKTIYF.

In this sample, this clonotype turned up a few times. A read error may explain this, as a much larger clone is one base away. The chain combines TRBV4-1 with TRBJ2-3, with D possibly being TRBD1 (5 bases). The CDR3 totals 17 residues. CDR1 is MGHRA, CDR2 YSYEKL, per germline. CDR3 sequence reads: CASSQDRSAGNPDKQYF. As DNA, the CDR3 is TGCGCCAGCAGCCAAGATCGGTCTGCAGGGAATCCAGATAAGCAGTATTTT.